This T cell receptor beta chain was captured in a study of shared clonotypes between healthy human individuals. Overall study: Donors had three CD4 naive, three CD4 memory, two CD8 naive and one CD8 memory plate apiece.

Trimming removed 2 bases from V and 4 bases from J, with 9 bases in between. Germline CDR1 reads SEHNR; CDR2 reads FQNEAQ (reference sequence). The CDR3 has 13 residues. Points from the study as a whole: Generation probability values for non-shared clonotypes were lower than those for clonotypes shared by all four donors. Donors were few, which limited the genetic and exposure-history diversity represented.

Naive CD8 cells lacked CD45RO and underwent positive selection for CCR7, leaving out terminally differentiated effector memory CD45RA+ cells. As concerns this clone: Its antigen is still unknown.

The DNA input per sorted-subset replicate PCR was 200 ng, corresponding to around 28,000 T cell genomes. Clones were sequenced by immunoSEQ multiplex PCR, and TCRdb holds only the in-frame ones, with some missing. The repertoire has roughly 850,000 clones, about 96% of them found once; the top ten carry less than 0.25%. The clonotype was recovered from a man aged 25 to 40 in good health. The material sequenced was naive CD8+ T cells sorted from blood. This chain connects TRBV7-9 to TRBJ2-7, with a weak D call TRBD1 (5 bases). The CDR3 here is CASSLKSGYEQYF. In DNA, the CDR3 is TGTGCCAGCAGCTTAAAATCAGGGTACGAGCAGTACTTC.